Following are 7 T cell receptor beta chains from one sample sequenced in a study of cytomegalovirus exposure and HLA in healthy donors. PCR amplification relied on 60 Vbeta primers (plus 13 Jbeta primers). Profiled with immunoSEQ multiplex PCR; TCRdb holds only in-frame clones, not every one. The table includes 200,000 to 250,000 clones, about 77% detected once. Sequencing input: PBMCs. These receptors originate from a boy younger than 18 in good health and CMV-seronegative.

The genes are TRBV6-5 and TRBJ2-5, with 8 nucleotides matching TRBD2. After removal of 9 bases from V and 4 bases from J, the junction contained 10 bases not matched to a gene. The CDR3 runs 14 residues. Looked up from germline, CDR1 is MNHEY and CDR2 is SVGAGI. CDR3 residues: CARASGRAAETQYF. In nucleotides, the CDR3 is TGTGCCAGAGCATCCGGGAGGGCCGCAGAGACCCAGTACTTC.

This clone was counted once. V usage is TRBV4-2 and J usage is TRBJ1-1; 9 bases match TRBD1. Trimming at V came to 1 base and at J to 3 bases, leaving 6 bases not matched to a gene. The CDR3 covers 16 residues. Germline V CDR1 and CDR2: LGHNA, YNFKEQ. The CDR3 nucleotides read TGTGCCAGCAGCCAAGGACAGGGGGTCCGATACACTGAAGCTTTCTTT. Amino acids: CASSQGQGVRYTEAFF.

CDR3 sequence (DNA): TGTGCCATCAGACCTCGGGGGACAGGGACCTCCGAGCAGTACTTC. Translating it yields CAIRPRGTGTSEQYF. This sequence joins TRBV10-3 and TRBJ2-7; 9 bases are a match to TRBD1. Germline assignment: CDR1 ENHRY and CDR2 SYGVKD. V lost 6 bases, J lost 6 bases, and 12 bases stayed unmatched. The CDR3 contains 15 residues.

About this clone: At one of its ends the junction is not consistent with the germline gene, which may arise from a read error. The CDR3 loop is CAIGETQETQYF. CDR3 coding DNA: TGTGCCATCGGTGAGACTCAAGAGACCCAGTACTTC. The genes are TRBV10-3 and TRBJ2-5; D is ambiguous. CDR3 size: 12 residues. From germline, CDR1 is ENHRY and CDR2 SYGVKD.

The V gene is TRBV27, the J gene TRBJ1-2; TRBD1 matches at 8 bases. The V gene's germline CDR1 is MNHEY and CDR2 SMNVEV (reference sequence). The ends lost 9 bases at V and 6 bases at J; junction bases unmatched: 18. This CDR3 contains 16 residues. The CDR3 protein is CARIIAPRGPRDGYTF. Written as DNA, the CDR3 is TGTGCCAGAATCATTGCTCCCAGGGGGCCAAGAGATGGCTACACCTTC.

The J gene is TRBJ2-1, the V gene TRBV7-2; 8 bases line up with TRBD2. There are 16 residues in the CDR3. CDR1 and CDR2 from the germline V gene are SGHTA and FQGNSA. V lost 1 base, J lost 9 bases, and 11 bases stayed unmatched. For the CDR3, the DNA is TGTGCCAGCAGCTTAGGGTGGGTCGGGGGGGCGGGTGAGCAGTTCTTC. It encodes CASSLGWVGGAGEQFF.

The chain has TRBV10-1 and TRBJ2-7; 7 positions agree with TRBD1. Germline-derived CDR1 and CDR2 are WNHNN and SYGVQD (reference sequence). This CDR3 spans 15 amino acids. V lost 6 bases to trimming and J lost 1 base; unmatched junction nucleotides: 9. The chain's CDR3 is CASRRVHRGSYEQYF. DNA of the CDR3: TGCGCCAGCAGGCGAGTCCACAGGGGATCCTACGAGCAGTACTTC.